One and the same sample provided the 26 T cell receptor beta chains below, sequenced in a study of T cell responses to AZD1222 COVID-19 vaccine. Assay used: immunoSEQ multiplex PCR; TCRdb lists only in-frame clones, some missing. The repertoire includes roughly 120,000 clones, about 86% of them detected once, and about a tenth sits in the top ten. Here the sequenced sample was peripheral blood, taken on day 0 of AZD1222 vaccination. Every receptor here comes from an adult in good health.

The CDR3: CASRPGQLTEAFF. CDR3 bases: TGTGCCAGCCGGCCGGGACAACTCACTGAAGCTTTCTTT. The chain combines TRBV2 with TRBJ1-1, with a weak D call TRBD1 (6 bases). V lost 8 bases to trimming and J lost 4 bases, with 14 bases between them. The germline V gene encodes CDR1 SNHLY and CDR2 FYNNEI. The CDR3 sequence is 13 residues long.

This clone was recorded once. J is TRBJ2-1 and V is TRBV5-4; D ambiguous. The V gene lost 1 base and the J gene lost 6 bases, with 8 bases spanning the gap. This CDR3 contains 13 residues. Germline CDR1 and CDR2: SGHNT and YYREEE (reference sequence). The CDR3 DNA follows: TGTGCCAGCAGCTTGTGGCTTCTCAATGAGCAGTTCTTC. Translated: CASSLWLLNEQFF.

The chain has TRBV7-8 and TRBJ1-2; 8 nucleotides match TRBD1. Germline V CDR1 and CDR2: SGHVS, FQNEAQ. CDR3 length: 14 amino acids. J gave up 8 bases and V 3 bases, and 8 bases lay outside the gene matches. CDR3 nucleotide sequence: TGTGCCAGCAGCTTGGTCGCAGGGGGCAGCGGCTACACCTTC. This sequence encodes CASSLVAGGSGYTF.

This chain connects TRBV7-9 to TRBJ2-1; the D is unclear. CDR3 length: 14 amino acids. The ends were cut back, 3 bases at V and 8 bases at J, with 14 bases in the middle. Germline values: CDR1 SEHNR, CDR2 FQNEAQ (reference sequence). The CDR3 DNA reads TGTGCCAGCAGCTTGGCCTCTCTGGGCTATGAGCAGTTCTTC. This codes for CASSLASLGYEQFF.

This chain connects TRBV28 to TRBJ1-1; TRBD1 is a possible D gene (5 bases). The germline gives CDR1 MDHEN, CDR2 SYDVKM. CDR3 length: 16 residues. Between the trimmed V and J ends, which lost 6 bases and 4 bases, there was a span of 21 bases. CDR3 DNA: TGTGCCAGCAGCTCGCGTCTTGGGGCTGCGAGCACTGAAGCTTTCTTT. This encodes CASSSRLGAASTEAFF.

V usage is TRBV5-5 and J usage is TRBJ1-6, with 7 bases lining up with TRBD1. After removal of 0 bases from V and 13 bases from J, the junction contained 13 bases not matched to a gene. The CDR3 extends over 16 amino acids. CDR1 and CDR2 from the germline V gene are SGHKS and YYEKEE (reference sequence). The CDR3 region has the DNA TGTGCCAGCAGCTTGGACCCGGAGTGGGACAGCCGGCCCCTCCACTTT. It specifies CASSLDPEWDSRPLHF.

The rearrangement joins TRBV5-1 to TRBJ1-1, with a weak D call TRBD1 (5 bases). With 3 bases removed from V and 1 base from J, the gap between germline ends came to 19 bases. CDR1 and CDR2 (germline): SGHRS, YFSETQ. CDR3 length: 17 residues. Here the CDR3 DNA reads TGCGCCAGCAGCTATGGGACGGTGGAGCTGAAGAACACTGAAGCTTTCTTT. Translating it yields CASSYGTVELKNTEAFF.

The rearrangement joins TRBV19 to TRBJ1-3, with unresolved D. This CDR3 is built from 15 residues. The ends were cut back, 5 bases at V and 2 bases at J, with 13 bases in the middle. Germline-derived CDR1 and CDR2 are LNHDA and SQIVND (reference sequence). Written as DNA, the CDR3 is TGTGCCAGTAGTCCGAGGCTTCACCCTGGAAACACCATATATTTT. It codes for CASSPRLHPGNTIYF.

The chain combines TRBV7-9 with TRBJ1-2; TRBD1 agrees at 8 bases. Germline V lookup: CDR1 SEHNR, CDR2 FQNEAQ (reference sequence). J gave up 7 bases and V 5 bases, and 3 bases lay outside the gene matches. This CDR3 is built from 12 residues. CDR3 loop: CASSIGQGGYTF. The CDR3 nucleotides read TGTGCCAGCAGCATTGGACAGGGTGGCTACACCTTC.

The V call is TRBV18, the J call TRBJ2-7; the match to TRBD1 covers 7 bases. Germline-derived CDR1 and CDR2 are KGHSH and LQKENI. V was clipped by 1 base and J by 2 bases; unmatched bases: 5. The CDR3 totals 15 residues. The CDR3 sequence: CASSPQAQGAYEQYF. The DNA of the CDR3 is TGTGCCAGCTCACCACAGGCCCAGGGGGCCTACGAGCAGTACTTC.

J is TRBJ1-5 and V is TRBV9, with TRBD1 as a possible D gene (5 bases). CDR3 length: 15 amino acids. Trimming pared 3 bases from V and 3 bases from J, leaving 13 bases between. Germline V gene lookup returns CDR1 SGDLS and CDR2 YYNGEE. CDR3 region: CASSETGHNNQPQHF. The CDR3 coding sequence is TGTGCCAGCAGCGAAACCGGACACAACAATCAGCCCCAGCATTTT.

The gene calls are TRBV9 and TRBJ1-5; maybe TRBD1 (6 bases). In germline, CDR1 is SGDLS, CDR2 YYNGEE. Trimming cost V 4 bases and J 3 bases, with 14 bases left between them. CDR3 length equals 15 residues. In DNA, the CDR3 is TGTGCCAGCAGCTTACAGGGTGGGGTCAATCAGCCCCAGCATTTT. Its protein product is CASSLQGGVNQPQHF.

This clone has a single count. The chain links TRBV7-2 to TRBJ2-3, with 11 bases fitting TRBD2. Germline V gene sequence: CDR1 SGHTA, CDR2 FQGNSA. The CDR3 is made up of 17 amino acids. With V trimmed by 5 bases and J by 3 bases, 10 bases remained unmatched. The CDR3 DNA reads TGTGCCAGCAGCCCCGCAGTAGCGGGGGGGCCGACAGATACGCAGTATTTT. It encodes CASSPAVAGGPTDTQYF.

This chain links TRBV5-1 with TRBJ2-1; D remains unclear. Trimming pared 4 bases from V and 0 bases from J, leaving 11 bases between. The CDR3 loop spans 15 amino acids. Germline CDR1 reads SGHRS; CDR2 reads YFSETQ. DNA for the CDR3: TGCGCCAGCAGCCAGCAGGTGAGCTCCTACAATGAGCAGTTCTTC. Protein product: CASSQQVSSYNEQFF.

The CDR3 here is CASSPQGANEQYF. CDR3 bases: TGTGCCAGCTCACCACAGGGGGCAAACGAGCAGTACTTC. The genes are TRBV18 and TRBJ2-7, with 7 positions matching TRBD1. The germline V gene has CDR1 KGHSH and CDR2 LQKENI. V was pared by 1 base and J by 5 bases, with 2 bases of the junction left unmatched. The CDR3 length is 13 residues. The variable domain in full, with the rest retrieved from reference TRBV18 and TRBJ2-7, is NAGVMQNPRHLVRRRGQEARLRCSPMKGHSHVYWYRQLPEEGLKFMVYLQKENIIDESGMPKERFSAEFPKEGPSILRIQQVVRGDSAAYFCASSPQGANEQYFGPGTRLTVT.

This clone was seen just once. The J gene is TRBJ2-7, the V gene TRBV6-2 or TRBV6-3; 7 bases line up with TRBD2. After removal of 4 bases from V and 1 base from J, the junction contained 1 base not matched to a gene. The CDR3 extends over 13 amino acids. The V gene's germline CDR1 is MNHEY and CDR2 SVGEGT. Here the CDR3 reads CASSWGGSYEQYF. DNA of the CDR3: TGTGCCAGCAGTTGGGGAGGGTCCTACGAGCAGTACTTC.

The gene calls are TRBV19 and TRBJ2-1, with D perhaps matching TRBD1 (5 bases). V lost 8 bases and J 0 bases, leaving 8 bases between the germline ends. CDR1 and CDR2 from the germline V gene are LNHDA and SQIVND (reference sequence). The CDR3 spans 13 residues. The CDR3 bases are TGTGCCAGTCGAAGGGGCTCCTACAATGAGCAGTTCTTC. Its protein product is CASRRGSYNEQFF.

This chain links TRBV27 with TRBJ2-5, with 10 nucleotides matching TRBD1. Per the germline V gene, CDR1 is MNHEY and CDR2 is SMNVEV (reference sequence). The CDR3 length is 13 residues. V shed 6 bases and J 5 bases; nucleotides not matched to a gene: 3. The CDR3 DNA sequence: TGTGCCAGCAGCACGGACAGGGGGGAGACCCAGTACTTC. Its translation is CASSTDRGETQYF.

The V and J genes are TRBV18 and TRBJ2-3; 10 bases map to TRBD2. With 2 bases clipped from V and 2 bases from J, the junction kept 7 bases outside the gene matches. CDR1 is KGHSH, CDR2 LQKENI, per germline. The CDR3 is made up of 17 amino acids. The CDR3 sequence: CASSPIASGGLTDTQYF. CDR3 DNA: TGTGCCAGCTCACCAATTGCTAGCGGGGGACTCACAGATACGCAGTATTTT.

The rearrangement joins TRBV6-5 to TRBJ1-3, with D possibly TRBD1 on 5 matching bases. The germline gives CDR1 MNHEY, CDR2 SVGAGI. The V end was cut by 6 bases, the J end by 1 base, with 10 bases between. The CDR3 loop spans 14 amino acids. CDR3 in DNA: TGTGCCAGCAGGCCCTCAGGGTCTGGAAACACCATATATTTT. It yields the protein CASRPSGSGNTIYF.

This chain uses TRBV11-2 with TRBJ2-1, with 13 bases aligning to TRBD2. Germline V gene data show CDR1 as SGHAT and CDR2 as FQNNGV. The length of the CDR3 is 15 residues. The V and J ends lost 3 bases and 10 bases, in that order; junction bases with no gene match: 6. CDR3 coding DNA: TGTGCCAGCAGCTTCCGACTAGCGGGGGGAGGAGAGCAGTTCTTC. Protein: CASSFRLAGGGEQFF.

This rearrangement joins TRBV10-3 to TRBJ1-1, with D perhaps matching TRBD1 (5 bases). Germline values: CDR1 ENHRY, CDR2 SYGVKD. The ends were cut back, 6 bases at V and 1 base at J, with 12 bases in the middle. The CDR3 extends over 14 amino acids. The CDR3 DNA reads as TGTGCCATCAGACCGACAGACGGGAACACTGAAGCTTTCTTT. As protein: CAIRPTDGNTEAFF.

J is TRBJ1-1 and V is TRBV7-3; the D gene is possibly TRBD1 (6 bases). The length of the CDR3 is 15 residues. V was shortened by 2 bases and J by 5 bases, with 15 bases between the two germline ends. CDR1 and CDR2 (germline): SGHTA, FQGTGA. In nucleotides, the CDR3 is TGTGCCAGCAGCTTAGGTACGGGGGCGCGAACTGAAGCTTTCTTT. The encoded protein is CASSLGTGARTEAFF.

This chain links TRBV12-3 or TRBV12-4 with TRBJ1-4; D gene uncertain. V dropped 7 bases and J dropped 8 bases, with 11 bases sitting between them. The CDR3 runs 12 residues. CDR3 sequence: CASTEKGEKLFF. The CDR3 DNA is TGTGCCAGCACCGAAAAAGGAGAAAAACTGTTTTTT.

The CDR3 region is CASSPGARETQYF. The DNA of the CDR3 is TGTGCCAGTAGCCCGGGGGCCAGGGAGACCCAGTACTTC. The V gene is TRBV19, the J gene TRBJ2-5, with D perhaps assigned TRBD1 or TRBD2 (6 bases each). The CDR3 sequence is 13 residues long. Germline V gene data show CDR1 as LNHDA and CDR2 as SQIVND (reference sequence). Trimming removed 6 bases from V and 5 bases from J, with 13 bases in between.

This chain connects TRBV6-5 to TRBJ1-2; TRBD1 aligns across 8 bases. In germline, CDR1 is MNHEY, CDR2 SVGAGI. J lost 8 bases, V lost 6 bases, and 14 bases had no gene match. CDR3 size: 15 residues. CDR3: CASRPVDREARGYTF. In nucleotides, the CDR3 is TGTGCCAGCAGGCCAGTGGACAGGGAGGCTCGAGGCTACACCTTC.